Following are 22 T cell receptor beta chains from one sample sequenced in a study of breast tumors, draining lymph nodes, adjacent tissues. Axillary draining lymph nodes of breast cancer patients supplied the node samples. TCRdb re-analysed the multiplex PCR reads in MiXCR, keeping a single row per CDR3 protein. The sample includes some 130,000 distinct CDR3 sequences, approximately 20% of them seen just once. The sample consisted of axillary lymph node tissue. The receptor source for this set is a female donor with breast cancer. Some clones in this sample may be carry-over from other donors' samples.

This chain links TRBV4-1 with TRBJ2-1, with TRBD2 identical over 16 bases. CDR1 is MGHRA, CDR2 YSYEKL, per germline. CDR3 length equals 17 residues. After removal of 5 bases from V and 2 bases from J, the junction contained 3 bases not matched to a gene. The CDR3 protein is CASSLGLAGGTYNEQFF. In DNA, the CDR3 is TGCGCCAGCAGCTTGGGACTAGCGGGAGGGACCTACAATGAGCAGTTCTTC.

This clonotype has at least ten counts. The V and J genes are TRBV25-1 and TRBJ2-1; D assignment may be TRBD1 or TRBD2 (5 bases each). V lost 7 bases, J lost 0 bases, and 25 bases lay in between. The CDR3 runs 19 residues. In germline, CDR1 is MGHDK, CDR2 SYGVNS. CDR3: CASKVYGTSDPSSYNEQFF. CDR3 DNA: TGTGCCAGCAAGGTGTACGGGACGTCGGACCCAAGCTCCTACAATGAGCAGTTCTTC.

This clonotype was seen many times. The chain links TRBV6-6 to TRBJ2-7; 11 bases agree with TRBD2. The CDR3 is made up of 15 amino acids. The V and J ends lost 6 bases and 6 bases, in that order; junction bases with no gene match: 10. Germline CDR1 and CDR2: MNHNY and SVGAGI (reference sequence). The CDR3 protein is CASSSLAGGGGEQYF. For the CDR3, the DNA is TGTGCCAGCAGCTCATTAGCGGGAGGGGGAGGCGAGCAGTACTTC.

This clonotype was seen a single time. A much larger clone differs from this one at a single base, so this may be a read error. The rearrangement joins TRBV5-1 to TRBJ2-3, with 7 positions matching TRBD2. Trimming at V came to 0 bases and at J to 4 bases, leaving 5 bases not matched to a gene. The germline gives CDR1 SGHRS, CDR2 YFSETQ. This CDR3 has 15 amino acids. CDR3 in amino acids: CASSLGGSGADTQYF. CDR3 DNA: TGCGCCAGCAGCTTGGGCGGGAGTGGAGCAGATACGCAGTATTTT.

About this clonotype itself: A read error may explain this, as a much larger clone is one base away. The chain joins TRBV5-5 to TRBJ2-3, with D hard to call. Germline V lookup: CDR1 SGHKS, CDR2 YYEKEE (reference sequence). Trimming shortened V by 3 bases and J by 5 bases, and 16 bases separated the two germline ends. The CDR3 runs to 15 residues. Here the CDR3 DNA reads TGTGCCAGCAGCTGGACGGTGTGGGATCGAGATACGCAGTATTTT. Encoded protein: CASSWTVWDRDTQYF.

This clonotype was counted at least ten times. The chain employs TRBV4-3 and TRBJ1-6; D unclear. The CDR3 runs 16 residues. Germline V gives CDR1 LGHNA, CDR2 YSLEER. V lost 4 bases and J 0 bases, leaving 10 bases between the germline ends. The CDR3 DNA follows: TGCGCCAGCAGCCCTCATTACAACTCCTATAATTCACCCCTCCACTTT. Protein product: CASSPHYNSYNSPLHF.

This clonotype has a count of ten or more. This chain connects TRBV12-3 or TRBV12-4 to TRBJ2-7; D ambiguous. Trimming removed 6 bases at V and 5 bases at J, with 8 bases between. The CDR3 consists of 11 residues. CDR3 region: CASSPPDEQYF. The CDR3 DNA reads TGTGCCAGCAGCCCCCCAGACGAGCAGTACTTC.

The chain uses TRBV29-1 and TRBJ2-5; possible D gene TRBD1, 6 bases. Germline CDR1 is SQVTM and CDR2 is ANQGSEA. The CDR3 sequence is 14 residues long. Trimming pared 4 bases from V and 5 bases from J, leaving 17 bases between. The DNA of the CDR3 is TGCAGCGTTGTCGTTGACAGGCGAAGCGAGACCCAGTACTTC. Its protein product is CSVVVDRRSETQYF.

In regard to this clonotype: This sequence may be a read error, since a much larger clone differs from it by one base. The J gene is TRBJ2-3, the V gene TRBV15; 13 bases line up with TRBD2. The trim removed 0 bases at V and 5 bases at J, leaving 5 bases unmatched. Germline CDR1 and CDR2: LNHNV and YYDKDF (reference sequence). The CDR3 has 17 amino acids. The CDR3 loop is CATSRDLTSGRRDTQYF. The CDR3 DNA follows: TGTGCCACCAGCAGAGATCTGACTAGCGGGAGGAGAGATACGCAGTATTTT.

This clonotype was seen ten or more times. J is TRBJ2-3 and V is TRBV9, with no clear D. The V gene lost 0 bases and the J gene lost 3 bases, with 5 bases spanning the gap. The CDR3 is 13 amino acids. Germline CDR1 and CDR2: SGDLS and YYNGEE. In nucleotides, the CDR3 is TGTGCCAGCAGCGTAGTAGGGACAGATACGCAGTATTTT. As protein: CASSVVGTDTQYF.

There are many counts of this clonotype. The rearrangement links TRBV6-2 or TRBV6-3 to TRBJ2-7, with 13 bases lining up with TRBD2. The germline V gene encodes CDR1 MNHEY and CDR2 SVGEGT. J was trimmed by 6 bases and V by 6 bases; bases with no gene match: 5. The CDR3 consists of 14 residues. This chain's CDR3 is CASRGLAGRGEQYF. CDR3 bases: TGTGCCAGCAGGGGACTAGCGGGAAGAGGCGAGCAGTACTTC.

There are many counts of this clonotype. The chain joins TRBV5-1 to TRBJ2-5; 8 bases are a match to TRBD1. Germline CDR1 and CDR2: SGHRS and YFSETQ. Trimming cost V 0 bases and J 4 bases; bases outside gene matches: 5. The CDR3 spans 15 residues. As DNA, the CDR3 is TGCGCCAGCAGCTTGGGTTTGACAGGGGTAGAGACCCAGTACTTC. Its translation is CASSLGLTGVETQYF.

The table lists this clonotype with many counts. The chain uses TRBV6-2 or TRBV6-3 and TRBJ1-6; 7 bases line up with TRBD1. The CDR3 length is 15 residues. Germline-derived CDR1 and CDR2 are MNHEY and SVGEGT. V shed 2 bases, J shed 2 bases, and the junction held 0 bases outside the gene matches. This CDR3 is CASSYGQAYNSPLHF. The CDR3, as DNA: TGTGCCAGCAGTTACGGACAGGCCTATAATTCACCCCTCCACTTT.

The chain recombines TRBV28 with TRBJ2-3; tentative D call: TRBD2 (7 bases). Germline CDR1 reads MDHEN; CDR2 reads SYDVKM. V was shortened by 10 bases and J by 1 base, with 18 bases between the two germline ends. This CDR3 has 15 residues. CDR3 sequence: CANTLGGLGTDTQYF. The CDR3, as DNA: TGTGCCAACACCTTGGGGGGGCTCGGCACAGATACGCAGTATTTT.

This clonotype was picked up many times. The gene calls are TRBV30 and TRBJ2-7; D call uncertain. Germline lookup yields CDR1 GTSNPN and CDR2 SVGIG (reference sequence). With 1 base removed from V and 4 bases from J, the gap between germline ends came to 5 bases. The CDR3 has 11 residues. CDR3 DNA: TGTGCCTGGAGTGAGCAATACGAGCAGTACTTC. Translating it yields CAWSEQYEQYF.

This clonotype was seen only once. The gene calls are TRBV6-5 and TRBJ1-1, with TRBD1 as a possible D gene (5 bases). Trimming left V 3 bases short and J 0 bases short, with 11 bases between. CDR1 is MNHEY, CDR2 SVGAGI, per germline. The CDR3 extends over 15 amino acids. The CDR3 spells CASSYGATMNTEAFF. The CDR3 DNA reads TGTGCCAGCAGTTATGGGGCCACCATGAACACTGAAGCTTTCTTT.

The chain carries TRBV3-1 and TRBJ2-5, with unresolved D. Trimming left V 3 bases short and J 4 bases short, with 3 bases between. The germline V gene has CDR1 LGHDT and CDR2 YNNKEL (reference sequence). The CDR3 sequence is 11 residues long. The CDR3 loop reads CASSHRETQYF. CDR3 bases: TGTGCCAGCAGCCATAGAGAGACCCAGTACTTC.

For this clonotype: A read error may be the cause here, since a much bigger clone is one base away. J is TRBJ2-1 and V is TRBV6-6; the match to TRBD1 covers 10 bases. CDR1 is MNHNY, CDR2 SVGAGI, per germline (reference sequence). The CDR3 has 15 residues. For the CDR3, the DNA is TGTGCCAGCAGCCAGGGACAGGGGAAACACAATGAGCAGTCCTTC. Translating gives CASSQGQGKHNEQSF.

On this clonotype: A much larger clone lies a single base off, so this may be a read error. The V and J genes are TRBV7-2 and TRBJ2-7, with D possibly matching TRBD2 (7 bases). The CDR3 extends over 15 amino acids. Germline CDR1 reads SGHTA; CDR2 reads FQGNSA. V gave up 5 bases and J gave up 3 bases, with 17 bases separating them. CDR3 in amino acids: CASSPGEGGGYEQYF. The DNA of the CDR3 is TGTGCCAGCAGCCCGGGAGAGGGGGGGGGCTACGAGCAGTACTTC. Filled out from reference TRBV7-2 and TRBJ2-7, the complete variable domain reads GAGVSQSPSNKVTEKGKDVELRCDPISGHTALYWYRQSLGQGLEFLIYFQGNSAPDKSGLPSDRFSAERTGGSVSTLTIQRTQQEDSAVYLCASSPGEGGGYEQYFGPGTRLTVT.

Notes on this clonotype: This may be a read error: a much more frequent sequence differs by one nucleotide. The chain couples TRBV27 to TRBJ1-6, with D possibly TRBD1 on 6 matching bases. Germline V gene data show CDR1 as MNHEY and CDR2 as SMNVEV (reference sequence). The CDR3 runs to 15 residues. The CDR3 DNA reads as TGTGTCAGCAGTTTATCTAGGACAGCTAATTCACCCCTCCACTTT. It is translated as CVSSLSRTANSPLHF.

This clonotype was seen at least ten times. The rearrangement links TRBV12-5 to TRBJ2-7; perhaps TRBD1 as D (5 bases). Trimming pared 0 bases from V and 6 bases from J, leaving 9 bases between. Germline CDR1 and CDR2: LGHNT and FRNRAP. This CDR3 is built from 13 residues. In nucleotides, the CDR3 is TGTGCTAGTGGTTTGGTACCAGGGTTCGAGCAGTACTTC. This gives the protein CASGLVPGFEQYF.

This clonotype was counted at least ten times. The chain recombines TRBV20-1 with TRBJ2-3, with TRBD2 matching over 11 bases. The germline V gene has CDR1 DFQATT and CDR2 SNEGSKA (reference sequence). The CDR3 is 12 amino acids. The chain's CDR3 is CSPSGRTDTQYF. CDR3 sequence (DNA): TGCAGCCCTAGCGGGAGGACAGATACGCAGTATTTT.